The rows below give T cell receptor beta chains drawn from one sample of a study of Ad26.COV2.S vaccination and SARS-CoV-2 variants. Profiled with immunoSEQ multiplex PCR; TCRdb holds only in-frame clones, not every one. Found here are more than 300,000 clones, 75% to 90% of them singletons; the top ten hold about 5%. The material sequenced was peripheral blood, taken in a trial of Ad26.COV2.S vaccine versus placebo. The receptors were gathered from a person between 18 and 65 years old who received the Ad26.COV2.S COVID-19 vaccine or a placebo. Each CDR3 is given with its conserved first and last residue. Fields, in order: J gene, clone size, D gene, V gene, CDR3 DNA, CDR3 protein. A D gene is named only where the DNA matches it firmly. Size is omitted from some rows. Given values are once, few, many or a class for expanded clones.

j_call: TRBJ1-1; clone_size: NA; d_call: TRBD1; v_call: TRBV7-2; cdr3_nt: TGTGCCAGCAGCTTACCACAGGGGCGATTAGAAGCTTTCTTT; cdr3_aa: CASSLPQGRLEAFF
j_call: TRBJ2-7; clone_size: NA; d_call: NA; v_call: TRBV24-1; cdr3_nt: TGTGCCACCTGGGGGGTCTACCCCAGTCCCTACGAGCAGTACTTC; cdr3_aa: CATWGVYPSPYEQYF
j_call: TRBJ1-2; clone_size: NA; d_call: TRBD1; v_call: TRBV18; cdr3_nt: TGTGCCAGCTCGCAGGACAGGGAACCTGGCTACACCTTC; cdr3_aa: CASSQDREPGYTF
j_call: TRBJ2-7; clone_size: NA; d_call: NA; v_call: TRBV7-8; cdr3_nt: TGTGCCAGCAGCTTAGCGTCTGGAAGCTCCTACGAGCAGTACTTC; cdr3_aa: CASSLASGSSYEQYF
j_call: TRBJ2-7; clone_size: NA; d_call: TRBD1; v_call: TRBV18; cdr3_nt: TGTGCCAGCTCACCACGGACAGGGAGCTCCTACGAGCAGTACTTC; cdr3_aa: CASSPRTGSSYEQYF
j_call: TRBJ2-2; clone_size: NA; d_call: NA; v_call: TRBV2; cdr3_nt: TGTGCCAGCACCGTCGCCAGGGCGGGCACCGGGGAGCTGTTTTTT; cdr3_aa: CASTVARAGTGELFF
j_call: TRBJ2-2; clone_size: NA; d_call: NA; v_call: TRBV2; cdr3_nt: TGTGCCAGCAGTGCCAGGGGGGGCGCGAACACCGGGGAGCTGTTTTTT; cdr3_aa: CASSARGGANTGELFF
j_call: TRBJ1-2; clone_size: NA; d_call: NA; v_call: TRBV9; cdr3_nt: TGTGCCAGCAGCGCCGAACCTGGGGCGCTTGGCGGCTACACCTTC; cdr3_aa: CASSAEPGALGGYTF
j_call: TRBJ1-3; clone_size: NA; d_call: NA; v_call: TRBV6-1; cdr3_nt: TGTGCCAGCAGTGAAGCGCCGAGGACGGGACTCTCTGGAAACACCATATATTTT; cdr3_aa: CASSEAPRTGLSGNTIYF
j_call: TRBJ1-5; clone_size: NA; d_call: NA; v_call: TRBV28; cdr3_nt: TGTGCCAGCAGTCCCCAGACAGCATCCCAAGCCCGTAATCAGCCCCAGCATTTT; cdr3_aa: CASSPQTASQARNQPQHF
j_call: TRBJ2-1; clone_size: NA; d_call: TRBD1; v_call: TRBV7-9; cdr3_nt: TGTGCCAGCAGCCCTACAGGGGCGGGTGAGCAGTTCTTC; cdr3_aa: CASSPTGAGEQFF
j_call: TRBJ2-1; clone_size: NA; d_call: TRBD2; v_call: TRBV9; cdr3_nt: TGTGCCAGCAGCGTAACGGCGGGAGTAAGTGACAATGAGCAGTTCTTC; cdr3_aa: CASSVTAGVSDNEQFF
j_call: TRBJ2-7; clone_size: once; d_call: TRBD2; v_call: TRBV14; cdr3_nt: TGTGCCAGCAGCCCCCGTCTAGCGGGAGCGGAGCAGTACTTC; cdr3_aa: CASSPRLAGAEQYF
j_call: TRBJ1-2; clone_size: NA; d_call: NA; v_call: TRBV3-1/TRBV3-2; cdr3_nt: TGTGCCAGCAGCCAAGAAAGCACAGGCATCTACACCTTC; cdr3_aa: CASSQESTGIYTF
j_call: TRBJ1-5; clone_size: NA; d_call: NA; v_call: TRBV27; cdr3_nt: TGTGCCAGCAGTTTAGGGGCATATAGCAATCAGCCCCAGCATTTT; cdr3_aa: CASSLGAYSNQPQHF
j_call: TRBJ1-2; clone_size: NA; d_call: NA; v_call: TRBV29-1; cdr3_nt: TGCAGCGTTGCACAGGATAACTATGGCTACACCTTC; cdr3_aa: CSVAQDNYGYTF
j_call: TRBJ2-1; clone_size: NA; d_call: NA; v_call: TRBV7-9; cdr3_nt: TGTGCCAGCAGCTCTGGGGGACGGGGTTACAATGAGCAGTTCTTC; cdr3_aa: CASSSGGRGYNEQFF
j_call: TRBJ2-7; clone_size: NA; d_call: TRBD1; v_call: TRBV10-3; cdr3_nt: TGTGCCATCAGTGATCGAGACAGGGGGCCCTACGAGCAGTACTTC; cdr3_aa: CAISDRDRGPYEQYF
j_call: TRBJ2-1; clone_size: NA; d_call: NA; v_call: TRBV10-3; cdr3_nt: TGTGCCATCAGCGAGGGACTCAGGAGAACAAGCTCCTACAATGAGCAGTTCTTC; cdr3_aa: CAISEGLRRTSSYNEQFF
j_call: TRBJ2-1; clone_size: NA; d_call: TRBD2; v_call: TRBV14; cdr3_nt: TGTGCCAGCAGCCGATGGGGGACTAGCGAATACAATGAGCAGTTCTTC; cdr3_aa: CASSRWGTSEYNEQFF
j_call: TRBJ1-5; clone_size: few; d_call: NA; v_call: TRBV6-1; cdr3_nt: TGTGCCAGCAGTGAAGAAAGGGAGAGCAATCAGCCCCAGCATTTT; cdr3_aa: CASSEERESNQPQHF
j_call: TRBJ2-2; clone_size: NA; d_call: NA; v_call: TRBV7-2; cdr3_nt: TGTGCCAGCAGTGTTTCTGGGGGCAACACCGGGGAGCTGTTTTTT; cdr3_aa: CASSVSGGNTGELFF
j_call: TRBJ2-2; clone_size: NA; d_call: NA; v_call: TRBV7-9; cdr3_nt: TGTGCCAGCAGCTTAGTCGGGGCGCAGACGGGGCACACCGGGGAGCTGTTTTTT; cdr3_aa: CASSLVGAQTGHTGELFF
j_call: TRBJ1-5; clone_size: few; d_call: NA; v_call: TRBV7-9; cdr3_nt: TGTGCCAGCAGCTCCACAGGGCCAGGGCAGCCCCAGCATTTT; cdr3_aa: CASSSTGPGQPQHF
j_call: TRBJ2-5; clone_size: NA; d_call: TRBD1; v_call: TRBV12-3/TRBV12-4; cdr3_nt: TGTGCCAGCACCTCGGGACAGGGAGAGACCCAGTACTTC; cdr3_aa: CASTSGQGETQYF
j_call: TRBJ2-2; clone_size: NA; d_call: NA; v_call: TRBV25-1; cdr3_nt: TGTGCCAGCAGTAGCGACATAGACACCGGGGAGCTGTTTTTT; cdr3_aa: CASSSDIDTGELFF
j_call: TRBJ2-7; clone_size: NA; d_call: TRBD1; v_call: TRBV10-3; cdr3_nt: TGTGCCATCAGAGGGGACAGGGGCAGTTACGAGCAGTACTTC; cdr3_aa: CAIRGDRGSYEQYF
j_call: TRBJ2-2; clone_size: NA; d_call: NA; v_call: TRBV7-9; cdr3_nt: TGTGCCAGCAGCTTAGGCTCCGGGGAGCTGTTTTTT; cdr3_aa: CASSLGSGELFF
j_call: TRBJ2-6; clone_size: NA; d_call: NA; v_call: TRBV28; cdr3_nt: TGTGCCAGCAGTTGGGGGAGTGCGGGGGCCAACGTCCTGACTTTC; cdr3_aa: CASSWGSAGANVLTF
j_call: TRBJ2-4; clone_size: NA; d_call: NA; v_call: TRBV19; cdr3_nt: TGTGCCAGTATGCCGGGGGGCAGGAACATTCAGTACTTC; cdr3_aa: CASMPGGRNIQYF
j_call: TRBJ1-2; clone_size: NA; d_call: TRBD1; v_call: TRBV6-5; cdr3_nt: TGTGCCAGCAGTTACTCCTGGACAGGGAACGGGTATGGCTACACCTTC; cdr3_aa: CASSYSWTGNGYGYTF
j_call: TRBJ1-1; clone_size: NA; d_call: TRBD1; v_call: TRBV5-1; cdr3_nt: TGCGCCAGCAGCTGGGGGACAGGGAAGGGGACTGAAGCTTTCTTT; cdr3_aa: CASSWGTGKGTEAFF
j_call: TRBJ1-1; clone_size: NA; d_call: NA; v_call: TRBV5-1; cdr3_nt: TGCGCCAGCAGCCCGGGGGAGAGGGTGGGTTCTGAAGCTTTCTTT; cdr3_aa: CASSPGERVGSEAFF
j_call: TRBJ2-2; clone_size: NA; d_call: NA; v_call: TRBV13; cdr3_nt: TGTGCCAGCAGCTTAGCCGGGGACGCGAACACCGGGGAGCTGTTTTTT; cdr3_aa: CASSLAGDANTGELFF
j_call: TRBJ1-2; clone_size: NA; d_call: TRBD1; v_call: TRBV27; cdr3_nt: TGTGCCAGCAGTCCGCCGGGACAGGGGGGCGGCTACACCTTC; cdr3_aa: CASSPPGQGGGYTF
j_call: TRBJ1-4; clone_size: NA; d_call: TRBD1; v_call: TRBV28; cdr3_nt: TGTGCCAGCGAACAGGGGCCTAATGAAAAACTGTTTTTT; cdr3_aa: CASEQGPNEKLFF
j_call: TRBJ2-2; clone_size: few; d_call: TRBD1; v_call: TRBV11-3; cdr3_nt: TGTGCCAGCAGCGCACAGGGGGCCGGGGAGCTGTTTTTT; cdr3_aa: CASSAQGAGELFF
j_call: TRBJ1-3; clone_size: NA; d_call: NA; v_call: TRBV7-2; cdr3_nt: TGTGCCAGCAGTCTACGGCCCGATAGGAGCTCTGGAAACACCATATATTTT; cdr3_aa: CASSLRPDRSSGNTIYF
j_call: TRBJ2-3; clone_size: NA; d_call: TRBD2; v_call: TRBV4-2; cdr3_nt: TGTGCCAGCAGCCAAGATCGGGGGGCAGATACGCAGTATTTT; cdr3_aa: CASSQDRGADTQYF
j_call: TRBJ2-1; clone_size: NA; d_call: NA; v_call: TRBV28; cdr3_nt: TGTGCCAGCAGCGCCCCCGGGGGATCCTACAATGAGCAGTTCTTC; cdr3_aa: CASSAPGGSYNEQFF
j_call: TRBJ1-1; clone_size: NA; d_call: NA; v_call: TRBV20-1; cdr3_nt: TGCAGTGCTAGAGGGTCCACTGAAGCTTTCTTT; cdr3_aa: CSARGSTEAFF
j_call: TRBJ1-1; clone_size: NA; d_call: NA; v_call: TRBV19; cdr3_nt: TGTGCCAGTAGTATACGAGGGATGAACACTGAAGCTTTCTTT; cdr3_aa: CASSIRGMNTEAFF
j_call: TRBJ2-1; clone_size: NA; d_call: NA; v_call: TRBV6-2/TRBV6-3; cdr3_nt: TGTGCCAGCAGCAATTCGGCCTACAATGAGCAGTTCTTC; cdr3_aa: CASSNSAYNEQFF
j_call: TRBJ1-2; clone_size: many; d_call: NA; v_call: TRBV12-5; cdr3_nt: TGTGCTAGTGGTTTGGCCCCCCCGGGTCTGAATGGCTACACCTTC; cdr3_aa: CASGLAPPGLNGYTF
j_call: TRBJ2-5; clone_size: NA; d_call: TRBD2; v_call: TRBV2; cdr3_nt: TGTGCCAGCAAGGCGGGAGGCGGAGAGACCCAGTACTTC; cdr3_aa: CASKAGGGETQYF
j_call: TRBJ1-6; clone_size: NA; d_call: NA; v_call: TRBV18; cdr3_nt: TGTGCCAGCTCCCAGCCCCGGGACGGGGGTCAGCCCCTCCACTTT; cdr3_aa: CASSQPRDGGQPLHF
j_call: TRBJ2-5; clone_size: NA; d_call: TRBD1; v_call: TRBV6-5; cdr3_nt: TGTGCCAGCAGTTTCCGGGACAGGGATCAAGAGACCCAGTACTTC; cdr3_aa: CASSFRDRDQETQYF
j_call: TRBJ2-7; clone_size: NA; d_call: NA; v_call: TRBV28; cdr3_nt: TGTGCCAGCAGTTCTCCGGACAGAGTCTCCTACGAGCAGTACTTC; cdr3_aa: CASSSPDRVSYEQYF
j_call: TRBJ1-6; clone_size: NA; d_call: TRBD1; v_call: TRBV28; cdr3_nt: TGTGCCAGCAAGCCCTGGACAGGGGGCGAGTGGAATTCACCCCTCCACTTT; cdr3_aa: CASKPWTGGEWNSPLHF
j_call: TRBJ2-2; clone_size: NA; d_call: TRBD1; v_call: TRBV19; cdr3_nt: TGTGCCAGTAGGAGGACAGGAACGAACACCGGGGAGCTGTTTTTT; cdr3_aa: CASRRTGTNTGELFF